This is a list of T cell receptor beta chains from one sample in a study of blood T cell repertoires in COVID-19. The assay was immunoSEQ multiplex PCR, and TCRdb's table has in-frame clones only and misses some. The profile shows around 250,000 clones, roughly 85% of them singletons. What was sequenced was PBMCs or T cells enriched from blood (not recorded which). The receptors were gathered from a woman between 45 and 65 years old who had recovered from COVID-19. Each CDR3 is given without its conserved first and last residue.

V,J,CDR3
TRBV24-1,TRBJ2-2,ATSDSRGGQGNTGELF
TRBV30,TRBJ2-5,ALGGSETQY
TRBV1,TRBJ1-1,TSSPSGQENTEAF
TRBV3-1/TRBV3-2,TRBJ1-5,ASSLRQGGQPQH
TRBV29-1,TRBJ2-6,SARSSGANVLT
TRBV5-1,TRBJ2-5,ASSPGNAGLAGMYQETQY
TRBV29-1,TRBJ2-7,SVEAGVGTYEQY
TRBV28,TRBJ2-3,ASSFEDRGQY
TRBV28,TRBJ1-2,ASRQQGAGGYT
TRBV19,TRBJ1-5,ASSKITGRGSRNQPQH
TRBV27,TRBJ2-1,ASSRNGGNNEQF
TRBV6-5,TRBJ2-1,ASTARLRGGNEQF
TRBV15,TRBJ1-2,ATSSPGRYYGYT
TRBV28,TRBJ1-2,ASSLFTTGENGYT
TRBV2,TRBJ1-5,ASSADRGYQPQH
TRBV6-5,TRBJ2-1,ASSYAAGGHNEQF
TRBV3-1/TRBV3-2,TRBJ2-2,ASSQGGRGKNTGELF
TRBV18,TRBJ2-3,ASSRASSTDTQY
TRBV7-2,TRBJ2-2,ASSPTGTNTGELF
TRBV18,TRBJ2-1,ASSPLAGAYNEQF
TRBV28,TRBJ2-1,ASSLPYHYNEQF
TRBV25-1,TRBJ2-7,ASSEWDRGYEQY
TRBV14,TRBJ2-7,ASSQGTGRSYEQY
TRBV27,TRBJ2-7,ASSFPRTGGLAYEQY
TRBV19,TRBJ2-7,ASNPGTGGYEQY
TRBV7-9,TRBJ2-2,ASSEGQGPGELF
TRBV13,TRBJ1-3,ASSFGLVRGIENTIY
TRBV7-3,TRBJ2-7,ASSQGAGGEQY
TRBV28,TRBJ2-3,ASSLTGSTDTQY
TRBV29-1,TRBJ2-3,SVRGGISTDTQY
TRBV5-5,TRBJ2-7,ASSRDRASPYEQY
TRBV2,TRBJ2-5,ASSKGTGGETQY
TRBV3-1/TRBV3-2,TRBJ2-7,ASSHRGSYEQY
TRBV5-6,TRBJ2-1,ASSLIGEASSSYNEQF